One sample yielded the 11 T cell receptor beta chains listed below, sequenced in a study of CD8+ T cells in alopecia areata. Extraction and reverse transcription of RNA yielded cDNA as the sequencing template. Assay: immunoSEQ multiplex PCR; the TCRdb copy retains only in-frame clones and omits some. The sample carries some 200,000 clones, approximately 60% recorded once. Specified treatment: oral pan-JAK inhibitor, 5-10 mg twice daily. The sequences come from CD4+ T cells sorted from blood, collected at week 4, from a patient treated with tofacitinib. The receptors shown here come from a human donor with alopecia areata.

The rearrangement links TRBV5-1 to TRBJ2-2; D is uncertain. The CDR3 is made up of 15 amino acids. Germline CDR1 SGHRS, CDR2 YFSETQ. V lost 0 bases and J 6 bases, leaving 12 bases between the germline ends. The CDR3 nucleotides are TGCGCCAGCAGCTTGGGGGCCGGGTCTTCCGGGGAGCTGTTTTTT. Amino acids: CASSLGAGSSGELFF.

This chain joins TRBV27 and TRBJ1-6, with TRBD1 identical over 7 bases. The germline CDR1 and CDR2 sequences are MNHEY and SMNVEV (reference sequence). The length of the CDR3 is 15 residues. The V gene end was trimmed by 3 bases and the J gene end by 7 bases; junction bases not matched to a gene: 6. The DNA for the CDR3 is TGTGCCAGCAGTTTCTCGGCAGGGGGAAATTCACCCCTCCACTTT. This gives the protein CASSFSAGGNSPLHF.

This clone has just one count. This sequence joins TRBV9 and TRBJ2-2, with D perhaps TRBD1 (6 bases). The CDR3 extends over 15 amino acids. CDR1 and CDR2 (germline): SGDLS, YYNGEE. V lost 4 bases to trimming and J lost 4 bases, with 14 bases between them. CDR3 DNA sequence: TGTGCCAGCAGCAGTCCGGGACACAGCACCGGGGAGCTGTTTTTT. Residues: CASSSPGHSTGELFF. The complete variable domain, with remaining parts taken from reference TRBV9 and TRBJ2-2, reads DSGVTQTPKHLITATGQRVTLRCSPRSGDLSVYWYQQSLDQGLQFLIQYYNGEERAKGNILERFSAQQFPDLHSELNLSSLELGDSALYFCASSSPGHSTGELFFGEGSRLTVL.

To note about this clone: Other DNA variants within this sample encode the same CDR3. V is TRBV30 and J is TRBJ1-2; D gene unclear. The V end lost 2 bases, the J end lost 5 bases, and 6 bases lay between the germline ends. The length of the CDR3 is 11 residues. In germline, CDR1 is GTSNPN, CDR2 SVGIG (reference sequence). As DNA, the CDR3 is TGTGCCTGGAGTACCGCATATGGCTACACCTTC. Its translation: CAWSTAYGYTF.

The chain is built from TRBV7-9 and TRBJ2-3; D might be TRBD2 (7 bases). Germline V gene lookup returns CDR1 SEHNR and CDR2 FQNEAQ (reference sequence). This CDR3 is 16 amino acids long. Trimming removed 6 bases at V and 0 bases at J, with 16 bases between. The CDR3: CASRPQWGGSTDTQYF. CDR3 nucleotides: TGTGCCAGCAGGCCCCAATGGGGGGGCAGCACAGATACGCAGTATTTT. Supplemented by reference TRBV7-9 and TRBJ2-3, the full variable domain reads DTGVSQNPRHKITKRGQNVTFRCDPISEHNRLYWYRQTLGQGPEFLTYFQNEAQLEKSRLLSDRFSAERPKGSFSTLEIQRTEQGDSAMYLCASRPQWGGSTDTQYFGPGTRLTVL.

The V and J genes are TRBV2 and TRBJ2-1; no firm D call. This CDR3 spans 16 amino acids. Germline CDR1 is SNHLY and CDR2 is FYNNEI. V lost 1 base and J 6 bases, leaving 16 bases between the germline ends. CDR3 residues: CASSEDKVLMGNEQFF. CDR3 nucleotide sequence: TGTGCCAGCAGTGAAGACAAGGTCTTAATGGGCAATGAGCAGTTCTTC.

The rearrangement links TRBV7-2 to TRBJ2-6; D tentatively fits TRBD1 or TRBD2 (5 bases each). Germline-derived CDR1 and CDR2 are SGHTA and FQGNSA. The V end lost 2 bases, the J end lost 0 bases, and 11 bases lay between the germline ends. The CDR3 totals 17 residues. The CDR3 is CASSLTTDYSGANVLTF. In DNA form, the CDR3 reads TGTGCCAGCAGCTTAACGACAGACTACTCTGGGGCCAACGTCCTGACTTTC.

The genes are TRBV6-5 and TRBJ1-5; D call uncertain. Between the trimmed V and J ends, which lost 6 bases and 0 bases, there was a span of 12 bases. Per germline, CDR1 MNHEY and CDR2 SVGAGI. The CDR3 extends over 15 amino acids. As DNA, the CDR3 is TGTGCCAGCAGGTTAGGACGGCTTAGCAATCAGCCCCAGCATTTT. It encodes CASRLGRLSNQPQHF.

The rearrangement uses TRBV7-2 and TRBJ1-5, with unresolved D. This CDR3 comprises 13 residues. V dropped 1 base and J dropped 3 bases, with 4 bases sitting between them. Germline V gene data show CDR1 as SGHTA and CDR2 as FQGNSA. The CDR3 DNA follows: TGTGCCAGCAGCTTAGGGGTCAATCAGCCCCAGCATTTT. Translating gives CASSLGVNQPQHF.

The genes are TRBV4-2 and TRBJ1-5; TRBD1 is a possible D gene (5 bases). The germline V gene encodes CDR1 LGHNA and CDR2 YNFKEQ. This CDR3 comprises 14 residues. Trimming took off 7 bases at V and 2 bases at J, with 12 bases between the two ends. CDR3 amino acids: CASKPGTGNQPQHF. CDR3 nucleotide sequence: TGTGCCAGCAAACCAGGGACCGGCAATCAGCCCCAGCATTTT.

The chain joins TRBV4-1 to TRBJ1-3; TRBD1 is a possible D gene (6 bases). Looked up from germline, CDR1 is MGHRA and CDR2 is YSYEKL. This CDR3 region has 18 residues. The ends were cut back, 5 bases at V and 1 base at J, with 21 bases in the middle. DNA of the CDR3: TGCGCCAGCAGCACTCACCTCCGGGGGCGGAGGTCTGGAAACACCATATATTTT. Protein: CASSTHLRGRRSGNTIYF.